This T cell receptor beta chain was retrieved from a study of blood T cell repertoires in COVID-19. Participants came from about two dozen US areas, aged about 18 to 100 years. Participants reported their clinical history, and cohort assignment relied on those reports. A COVID-19 case had been met by exposed participants during the 2 weeks before study entry. Libraries were prepared by immunoSEQ multiplex PCR; TCRdb keeps only in-frame clonotypes and omits some of them. The repertoire consists of hundreds of thousands of clones, with approximately 90% occurring once and the leading ten covering 1.4%. Per the germline V gene, CDR1 is LNHDA and CDR2 is SQIVND (reference sequence). There are 13 residues in the CDR3. V gave up 5 bases and J gave up 0 bases, with 5 bases separating them.

The sequence derives from a woman aged 18 to 35 who had been exposed to COVID-19. Material: PBMCs or T cells enriched from blood (not recorded which). The chain carries TRBV19 and TRBJ2-4; no firm D call. DNA for the CDR3: TGTGCCAGTAGTTCCGGAGCCAAAAACATTCAGTACTTC. This gives the protein CASSSGAKNIQYF.